This TCR beta chain derives from a study of shared clonotypes between healthy human individuals. Study findings and constraints: Read depth was anticipated to influence clonotype sharing among donors.

Deep was the level at which the assay was run. An even split of each subset's genomic DNA across several immunoSEQ plates was performed. Sequencing was performed with immunoSEQ multiplex PCR; in TCRdb, only in-frame clones are kept and a portion is missing. Altogether 1,500,000 or so clones are present, 98% to 99% being singletons, with the ten largest covering 0.36%. Between the trimmed V and J ends, which lost 0 bases and 3 bases, there was a span of 15 bases. The CDR3 has 16 residues. From germline, CDR1 is LGHNA and CDR2 YSLEER. Worth noting for this clone: What it binds is not known.

The sequence came from a man younger than 40 in good health. The sample taken for sequencing was naive CD4+ T cells sorted from blood. The subset denotes: CD45RA+ positively selected. The genes are TRBV4-3 and TRBJ2-7; tentative D call: TRBD2 (6 bases). The CDR3 sequence: CASSQDRRGIGYEQYF. The CDR3 DNA reads as TGCGCCAGCAGCCAAGATAGGCGGGGAATTGGCTACGAGCAGTACTTC.